This TCR beta chain originates from a study of cytomegalovirus exposure and HLA in healthy donors. Study conclusions and caveats: Later on, an analysis found that several of the most significant clusters appeared to be linked to common viral pathogens, which included parvovirus B19.

It was with 60 Vbeta and 13 Jbeta primers that the PCR ran. Only in-frame clones appear in the TCRdb table, and some are missing; sequencing was by immunoSEQ multiplex PCR. The repertoire consists of 150,000 or so clones, with roughly 70% occurring once and the leading ten covering 1.5%. At sampling all donors were nominally healthy, likely with unrecorded immune exposures. With respect to this clone: Its antigen is currently unknown.

This CDR3 is 15 amino acids long. Germline values: CDR1 SGDLS, CDR2 YYNGEE. Trimming pared 2 bases from V and 14 bases from J, leaving 24 bases between. The sequenced sample was PBMCs. This clonotype was sampled from a girl between 5 and 17 years old in good health and CMV-seronegative. The chain combines TRBV9 with TRBJ2-3; D is possibly TRBD2 (5 bases). The CDR3 DNA reads as TGTGCCAGCAGCGTGGGTCCGGACTGGACCTCAGATCTGTATTTT. It specifies CASSVGPDWTSDLYF.